These 14 T cell receptor beta chains came from one sample sequenced in a study of T cell changes during pregnancy in multiple sclerosis. Repertoires were generated with immunoSEQ multiplex PCR, while TCRdb's copy carries only in-frame clones and drops some. This table holds just under 50,000 clones, approximately 95% found once. The sample here was CD4+ T cells from peripheral blood mononuclear cells, taken in the third trimester of pregnancy. These receptor sequences come from a female donor with multiple sclerosis, enrolled in a pregnancy study.

The chain is built from TRBV28 and TRBJ2-7; a weak D match, TRBD2 (5 bases). The V end lost 5 bases, the J end lost 0 bases, and 17 bases lay between the germline ends. Germline V lookup: CDR1 MDHEN, CDR2 SYDVKM. CDR3 size: 16 residues. The CDR3: CASSPPASQSSYEQYF. The CDR3 DNA follows: TGTGCCAGCAGTCCTCCTGCTAGCCAAAGCTCCTACGAGCAGTACTTC.

The chain has TRBV7-2 and TRBJ1-6, with TRBD1 identical over 9 bases. The CDR3 has 16 amino acids. Germline V gene lookup returns CDR1 SGHTA and CDR2 FQGNSA. The junction had 10 bases not matched to a gene; V was cut back by 5 bases and J by 8 bases. The CDR3: CASSKNTGGADSPLHF. The DNA of the CDR3 is TGTGCCAGCAGCAAAAACACAGGGGGCGCGGATTCACCCCTCCACTTT. Combining the CDR3 with reference TRBV7-2 and TRBJ1-6 gives the whole variable domain GAGVSQSPSNKVTEKGKDVELRCDPISGHTALYWYRQSLGQGLEFLIYFQGNSAPDKSGLPSDRFSAERTGGSVSTLTIQRTQQEDSAVYLCASSKNTGGADSPLHFGNGTRLTVT.

This chain uses TRBV7-8 with TRBJ1-2; a possible D gene is TRBD1 (5 bases). V dropped 1 base and J dropped 8 bases, with 11 bases sitting between them. Per germline, CDR1 SGHVS and CDR2 FQNEAQ. The CDR3 totals 13 residues. DNA for the CDR3: TGTGCCAGCAGCTTAGAGGCAGGGAAGGGCTACACCTTC. Amino acids: CASSLEAGKGYTF. Variable domain in full (rest from reference TRBV7-8 and TRBJ1-2): GAGVSQSPRYKVAKRGQDVALRCDPISGHVSLFWYQQALGQGPEFLTYFQNEAQLDKSGLPSDRFFAERPEGSVSTLKIQRTQQEDSAVYLCASSLEAGKGYTFGSGTRLTVV.

The genes are TRBV27 and TRBJ2-2; 7 bases agree with TRBD2. The J segment lost 0 bases and the V segment lost 0 bases, leaving 4 bases of the junction unmatched. The CDR3 spans 17 residues. The germline V gene encodes CDR1 MNHEY and CDR2 SMNVEV (reference sequence). CDR3 bases: TGTGCCAGCAGTTTATCTTGGCTAGCGGCGAACACCGGGGAGCTGTTTTTT. Encoded protein: CASSLSWLAANTGELFF.

The rearrangement uses TRBV7-9 and TRBJ1-1; D unclear. CDR3 length: 14 amino acids. V shed 1 base and J shed 11 bases, with 17 bases lying between them. In germline, CDR1 is SEHNR, CDR2 FQNEAQ (reference sequence). The DNA for the CDR3 is TGTGCCAGCAGCTTAGATTGGACGCGGGGAAGGGCTTTCTTT. Residues: CASSLDWTRGRAFF.

CDR3 nucleotide sequence: TGTGCCAGTAACGCAGGGCTCTATGGCTACACCTTC. Its translation is CASNAGLYGYTF. The gene calls are TRBV19 and TRBJ1-2; maybe TRBD1 (5 bases). CDR3 length: 12 residues. Germline lookup yields CDR1 LNHDA and CDR2 SQIVND (reference sequence). V was shortened by 7 bases and J by 4 bases, with 10 bases between the two germline ends.

The chain employs TRBV6-1 and TRBJ1-5; TRBD1 matches 10 bases. This CDR3 has 15 amino acids. CDR1 and CDR2 from the germline V gene are MNHNS and SASEGT. V lost 6 bases and J lost 4; bases outside the gene matches: 6. In DNA form, the CDR3 reads TGTGCCAGCAGGGCCGGGACAGGGGAGAATCAGCCCCAGCATTTT. Amino acid sequence: CASRAGTGENQPQHF.

V usage is TRBV30 and J usage is TRBJ1-1; no clear D. The CDR3 has 13 residues. The V and J ends lost 2 bases and 0 bases respectively, with 7 bases between them. Germline-derived CDR1 and CDR2 are GTSNPN and SVGIG (reference sequence). The CDR3 DNA is TGTGCCTGGAGTTCTCAGTTGAACACTGAAGCTTTCTTT. Protein: CAWSSQLNTEAFF.

DNA of the CDR3: TGTGCCAGCAGCCGGGGACAGGGTCCCTACGAGCAGTACTTC. Translated, it gives CASSRGQGPYEQYF. The chain employs TRBV5-4 and TRBJ2-7, with 9 bases fitting TRBD1. Germline assignment: CDR1 SGHNT and CDR2 YYREEE (reference sequence). The CDR3 spans 14 residues. Trimming at V came to 4 bases and at J to 2 bases, leaving 4 bases not matched to a gene.

This chain connects TRBV5-5 to TRBJ2-7, with TRBD2 matching over 8 bases. The V gene end was trimmed by 0 bases and the J gene end by 2 bases; junction bases not matched to a gene: 10. From germline, CDR1 is SGHKS and CDR2 YYEKEE (reference sequence). CDR3 length: 17 amino acids. CDR3 bases: TGTGCCAGCAGCTTGGAGGAAGCCGGGAGGGCAACCTACGAGCAGTACTTC. It yields the protein CASSLEEAGRATYEQYF.

This clone came up once. This rearrangement joins TRBV7-2 to TRBJ2-4; 9 bases are a match to TRBD1. This CDR3 is built from 14 residues. Germline V CDR1 and CDR2: SGHTA, FQGNSA. V dropped 3 bases and J dropped 9; count of bases not matched to a gene: 6. The CDR3 coding sequence is TGTGCCAGCAGCTTCGACAGGGGGGAGGTCATTCAGTACTTC. Its translation: CASSFDRGEVIQYF.

The chain employs TRBV7-6 and TRBJ2-7, with 8 bases fitting TRBD2. V shed 4 bases and J 3 bases; nucleotides not matched to a gene: 2. CDR1 and CDR2 from the germline V gene are SGHVS and FNYEAQ. CDR3 length: 13 amino acids. The CDR3 nucleotides read TGTGCCAGCAGCTCGGGACTAGTCTACGAGCAGTACTTC. It codes for CASSSGLVYEQYF.

The chain links TRBV7-9 to TRBJ1-1; D unclear. The germline V and J ends were trimmed by 3 bases and 1 base, with 9 bases remaining between them. This CDR3 is built from 14 residues. CDR1 is SEHNR, CDR2 FQNEAQ, per germline (reference sequence). The CDR3 is CASSFGSSNTEAFF. The CDR3 DNA is TGTGCCAGCAGCTTCGGGTCGTCGAACACTGAAGCTTTCTTT.

V is TRBV4-1 and J is TRBJ1-1, with 8 nucleotides matching TRBD1. Per the germline V gene, CDR1 is MGHRA and CDR2 is YSYEKL. The CDR3 sequence is 13 residues long. The CDR3 sequence is CVSDRGEGTEAFF. Written as DNA, the CDR3 is TGCGTCAGTGACAGGGGCGAGGGCACTGAAGCTTTCTTT.